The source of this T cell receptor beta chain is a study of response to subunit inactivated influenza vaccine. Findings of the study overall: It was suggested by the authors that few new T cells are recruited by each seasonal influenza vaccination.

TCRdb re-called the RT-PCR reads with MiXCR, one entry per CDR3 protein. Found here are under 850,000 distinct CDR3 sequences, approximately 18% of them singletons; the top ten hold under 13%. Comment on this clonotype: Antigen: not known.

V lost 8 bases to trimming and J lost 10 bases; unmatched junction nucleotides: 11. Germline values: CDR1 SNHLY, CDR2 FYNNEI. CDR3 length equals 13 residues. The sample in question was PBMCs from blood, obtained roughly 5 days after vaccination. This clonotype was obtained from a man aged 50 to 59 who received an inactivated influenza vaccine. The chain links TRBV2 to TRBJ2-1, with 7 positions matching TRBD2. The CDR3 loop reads CASLPERGGEQFF. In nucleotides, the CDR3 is TGTGCCAGCTTGCCCGAGCGGGGAGGCGAGCAGTTCTTC.